A single sample is the source of the 30 T cell receptor beta chains below, sequenced in a study of T cells in localized non-small cell lung cancer. Clones were sequenced by immunoSEQ multiplex PCR, and TCRdb holds only the in-frame ones, with some missing. The table shows nearly 35,000 clones, with 85% to 95% occurring only once. The source material was peripheral blood mononuclear cells, sampled before any cancer treatment. These receptor sequences come from a female donor over 55 with stage II lung adenocarcinoma.

The chain has TRBV28 and TRBJ1-5; D possibly corresponds to TRBD1 (5 bases). Trimming removed 3 bases from V and 6 bases from J, with 15 bases in between. The CDR3 consists of 15 residues. CDR1 and CDR2 from the germline V gene are MDHEN and SYDVKM. Here the CDR3 reads CASSLWDGAAQPQHF. The CDR3 DNA sequence: TGTGCCAGCAGTTTGTGGGACGGCGCGGCTCAGCCCCAGCATTTT. The full variable domain, in which reference TRBV28 and TRBJ1-5 provide the parts outside the CDR3, is DVKVTQSSRYLVKRTGEKVFLECVQDMDHENMFWYRQDPGLGLRLIYFSYDVKMKEKGDIPEGYSVSREKKERFSLILESASTNQTSMYLCASSLWDGAAQPQHFGDGTRLSIL.

V usage is TRBV11-2 and J usage is TRBJ1-4; perhaps TRBD1 as D (5 bases). The germline V gene encodes CDR1 SGHAT and CDR2 FQNNGV. V lost 5 bases to trimming and J lost 5 bases, with 15 bases between them. CDR3 length: 15 residues. The CDR3 is CASSSRGDRNEKLFF. The DNA for the CDR3 is TGTGCCAGCAGCAGCCGGGGGGATAGGAATGAAAAACTGTTTTTT.

The rearrangement links TRBV7-2 to TRBJ2-7; D is unclear. Germline V gene lookup returns CDR1 SGHTA and CDR2 FQGNSA. The ends were cut back, 5 bases at V and 7 bases at J, with 15 bases in the middle. This CDR3 has 13 amino acids. CDR3 in amino acids: CASSRTPVGEQYF. CDR3 in DNA: TGTGCCAGCAGCCGGACGCCCGTGGGGGAGCAGTACTTC.

The CDR3 DNA sequence: TGCGCCAGCAGCCAAGATTTGGTCAGTACGATCACCGGGGAGCTGTTTTTT. Translated, it gives CASSQDLVSTITGELFF. The rearrangement links TRBV4-3 to TRBJ2-2; no definite D call. V lost 0 bases, J lost 4 bases, and 15 bases lay in between. The CDR3 runs to 17 residues. From germline, CDR1 is LGHNA and CDR2 YSLEER.

The genes are TRBV10-3 and TRBJ2-1; TRBD2 agrees at 10 bases. Germline V gives CDR1 ENHRY, CDR2 SYGVKD. The CDR3 runs 17 residues. The junction had 13 bases not matched to a gene; V was cut back by 6 bases and J by 5 bases. The CDR3 sequence: CAISFDDTSGADNEQFF. CDR3 in DNA: TGTGCCATCAGCTTCGACGACACTAGCGGGGCAGACAATGAGCAGTTCTTC.

The chain combines TRBV5-8 with TRBJ2-7, with TRBD2 matching 7 bases. V was clipped by 2 bases and J by 11 bases; unmatched bases: 4. The CDR3 is 11 residues long. Germline V gene lookup returns CDR1 SGHTS and CDR2 YDEGEE. The CDR3 loop is CASSFRREKYF. DNA for the CDR3: TGTGCCAGCAGCTTTCGGCGGGAGAAGTACTTC.

J is TRBJ2-3 and V is TRBV28, with a weak D call TRBD1 (5 bases). CDR1 is MDHEN and CDR2 is SYDVKM in the germline V gene. Trimming pared 7 bases from V and 4 bases from J, leaving 12 bases between. The CDR3 loop spans 13 amino acids. The CDR3: CASMTGQPDTQYF. The CDR3 nucleotides read TGTGCCAGCATGACCGGACAACCAGATACGCAGTATTTT.

The CDR3 region has the DNA TGTGCCAGCTCCCCCCCCCAGGGAGGTGGGTCACCCCTCCACTTT. This sequence encodes CASSPPQGGGSPLHF. The chain links TRBV7-2 to TRBJ1-6; possibly TRBD1 for D (5 bases). CDR3 size: 15 residues. V lost 8 bases and J lost 10, with 21 bases in between. The V gene's germline CDR1 is SGHTA and CDR2 FQGNSA. Full variable domain (remainder filled in from reference TRBV7-2 and TRBJ1-6): GAGVSQSPSNKVTEKGKDVELRCDPISGHTALYWYRQSLGQGLEFLIYFQGNSAPDKSGLPSDRFSAERTGGSVSTLTIQRTQQEDSAVYLCASSPPQGGGSPLHFGNGTRLTVT.

This rearrangement joins TRBV6-5 to TRBJ2-5; no definite D call. The CDR3 totals 11 residues. V dropped 3 bases and J dropped 5 bases, with 4 bases sitting between them. The germline V gene encodes CDR1 MNHEY and CDR2 SVGAGI. The CDR3 DNA is TGTGCCAGCAGTTATATGGAGACCCAGTACTTC. This codes for CASSYMETQYF.

The chain is built from TRBV9 and TRBJ2-5, with D hard to call. The germline V and J ends were trimmed by 3 bases and 2 bases, with 17 bases remaining between them. CDR1 is SGDLS, CDR2 YYNGEE, per germline. The CDR3 is 16 amino acids. This chain's CDR3 is CASSATLDPIQETQYF. DNA of the CDR3: TGTGCCAGCAGCGCGACATTAGACCCAATTCAAGAGACCCAGTACTTC.

The rearrangement joins TRBV2 to TRBJ1-5; 10 nucleotides line up with TRBD1. Germline trimming cut 4 bases from V and 3 bases from J; bases unmatched to any gene: 3. Germline lookup yields CDR1 SNHLY and CDR2 FYNNEI. The CDR3 contains 15 residues. The CDR3 spells CASSGGTGANQPQHF. For the CDR3, the DNA is TGTGCCAGCAGTGGCGGGACAGGGGCCAATCAGCCCCAGCATTTT.

In nucleotides, the CDR3 is TGTGCCAGCTCACCAGGGCAGGCGACTAACTATGGCTACACCTTC. It codes for CASSPGQATNYGYTF. The genes are TRBV18 and TRBJ1-2, with unresolved D. Trimming shortened V by 2 bases and J by 0 bases, and 10 bases separated the two germline ends. This CDR3 spans 15 amino acids. Germline V CDR1 and CDR2: KGHSH, LQKENI.

The chain recombines TRBV18 with TRBJ1-4; D gene uncertain. V dropped 3 bases and J dropped 5 bases, with 10 bases sitting between them. The CDR3 is made up of 14 amino acids. Germline CDR1 is KGHSH and CDR2 is LQKENI. The CDR3 DNA reads as TGTGCCAGCTCACCGGGGAGCTCAAATGAAAAACTGTTTTTT. Translating gives CASSPGSSNEKLFF.

The rearrangement links TRBV10-1 to TRBJ2-1, with 8 nucleotides matching TRBD2. The ends lost 2 bases at V and 5 bases at J; junction bases unmatched: 5. CDR3 length equals 15 residues. The germline gives CDR1 WNHNN, CDR2 SYGVQD (reference sequence). The DNA of the CDR3 is TGCGCCAGCAGTGAGCGAGCGGGAGCCAACAATGAGCAGTTCTTC. Translated: CASSERAGANNEQFF.

This chain joins TRBV7-9 and TRBJ2-7; 9 bases are shared with TRBD2. The germline V gene encodes CDR1 SEHNR and CDR2 FQNEAQ (reference sequence). The CDR3 is 14 amino acids. The ends lost 5 bases at V and 4 bases at J; junction bases unmatched: 6. CDR3 in DNA: TGTGCCAGCAGCCCGGGACTAGCCTTATACGAGCAGTACTTC. This codes for CASSPGLALYEQYF.

This clone was counted a single time. This rearrangement joins TRBV7-9 to TRBJ2-2; TRBD1 aligns across 12 bases. Trimming took 3 bases from V and 6 from J; bases not matched to a gene: 8. The germline V gene encodes CDR1 SEHNR and CDR2 FQNEAQ (reference sequence). The CDR3 totals 17 residues. Here the CDR3 DNA reads TGTGCCAGCAGCTTCGGGACAGGGGGCGGCGTCGCCGGGGAGCTGTTTTTT. It yields the protein CASSFGTGGGVAGELFF.

This chain links TRBV7-9 with TRBJ1-1, with TRBD1 as a possible D gene (6 bases). With 5 bases removed from V and 8 bases from J, the gap between germline ends came to 12 bases. The CDR3 extends over 12 amino acids. Germline V gene lookup returns CDR1 SEHNR and CDR2 FQNEAQ (reference sequence). In DNA, the CDR3 is TGTGCCAGCAGCCCACAGGGACTCGAAGCTTTCTTT. The encoded protein is CASSPQGLEAFF.

This chain links TRBV19 with TRBJ2-5; unclear D gene. Trimming removed 7 bases from V and 4 bases from J, with 13 bases in between. This CDR3 contains 13 residues. Germline V gene data show CDR1 as LNHDA and CDR2 as SQIVND (reference sequence). The CDR3 DNA reads TGTGCCAGTAAGGTAACCGGCGCAGAGACCCAGTACTTC. Its protein product is CASKVTGAETQYF.

Written as DNA, the CDR3 is TGCGCCAGCAGTGAGTCCGGGACAGCTCTACAGCCCCAGCATTTT. Residues: CASSESGTALQPQHF. This rearrangement joins TRBV10-2 to TRBJ1-5, with 7 nucleotides matching TRBD1. V lost 0 bases and J lost 7; bases outside the gene matches: 6. CDR1 and CDR2 from the germline V gene are WSHSY and SAAADI. CDR3 length equals 15 residues.

This clone was seen a handful of times. J is TRBJ2-5 and V is TRBV7-8, with 8 positions matching TRBD1. The CDR3 has 15 residues. Trimming cost V 0 bases and J 2 bases; bases outside gene matches: 2. The germline CDR1 and CDR2 sequences are SGHVS and FQNEAQ. CDR3 DNA: TGTGCCAGCAGCTTAGCTGGGACAGGTCAAGAGACCCAGTACTTC. It specifies CASSLAGTGQETQYF. Combining the CDR3 with reference TRBV7-8 and TRBJ2-5 gives the whole variable domain GAGVSQSPRYKVAKRGQDVALRCDPISGHVSLFWYQQALGQGPEFLTYFQNEAQLDKSGLPSDRFFAERPEGSVSTLKIQRTQQEDSAVYLCASSLAGTGQETQYFGPGTRLLVL.

The rearrangement joins TRBV5-6 to TRBJ2-7; 9 nucleotides line up with TRBD1. CDR3 size: 16 residues. Per germline, CDR1 SGHDT and CDR2 YYEEEE. Trimming removed 2 bases from V and 2 bases from J; junction bases left unmatched: 8. The CDR3 spells CASSLPTGTGTYEQYF. CDR3 DNA: TGTGCCAGCAGCTTACCCACCGGGACAGGGACCTACGAGCAGTACTTC.

The chain links TRBV9 to TRBJ2-3; 9 bases match TRBD1. The CDR3 length is 15 residues. The germline V gene has CDR1 SGDLS and CDR2 YYNGEE. V was pared by 0 bases and J by 5 bases, with 4 bases of the junction left unmatched. CDR3 amino acids: CASSVVTGGRDTQYF. The CDR3 nucleotides are TGTGCCAGCAGCGTAGTCACAGGGGGCAGAGATACGCAGTATTTT.

The chain employs TRBV11-3 and TRBJ2-2; weak D call: TRBD1 (6 bases). Germline V lookup: CDR1 SGHNT, CDR2 YENEEA. V was clipped by 3 bases and J by 6 bases, with 11 bases between them. The CDR3 totals 14 residues. CDR3 nucleotide sequence: TGTGCCAGCAGCTTGCTCACAGGGTCCGGGGAGCTGTTTTTT. This sequence encodes CASSLLTGSGELFF.

The V gene is TRBV11-2, the J gene TRBJ2-7; D unresolved. Per the germline V gene, CDR1 is SGHAT and CDR2 is FQNNGV. This CDR3 is 14 amino acids long. With 5 bases removed from V and 0 bases from J, the gap between germline ends came to 11 bases. The DNA of the CDR3 is TGTGCCAGCAGCCTCGAATTGGGCTCCTACGAGCAGTACTTC. Translation: CASSLELGSYEQYF.

The chain carries TRBV6-5 and TRBJ2-5; perhaps TRBD1 as D (6 bases). Per germline, CDR1 MNHEY and CDR2 SVGAGI. V dropped 4 bases and J dropped 9 bases, with 12 bases sitting between them. The CDR3 covers 12 residues. DNA of the CDR3: TGTGCCAGCAGTTTCCAGGGGTCGGCCCAGTACTTC. Protein: CASSFQGSAQYF.

V gene TRBV7-8 combines with J gene TRBJ1-5; 7 positions agree with TRBD1. Germline assignment: CDR1 SGHVS and CDR2 FQNEAQ. CDR3 size: 13 residues. Trimming took 6 bases from V and 10 from J; bases not matched to a gene: 9. The CDR3: CASRGQTASPQHF. In DNA, the CDR3 is TGTGCCAGCAGGGGACAGACCGCGAGTCCCCAGCATTTT.

The chain has TRBV28 and TRBJ2-5; D is undetermined. The germline V gene has CDR1 MDHEN and CDR2 SYDVKM. V was trimmed by 2 bases and J by 4 bases, leaving 2 bases between them. The CDR3 contains 11 residues. The CDR3, as DNA: TGTGCCAGCAGTTTACGAGAGACCCAGTACTTC. This gives the protein CASSLRETQYF.

The chain has TRBV5-1 and TRBJ2-3; the D gene is possibly TRBD1 (5 bases). Trimming pared 4 bases from V and 1 base from J, leaving 10 bases between. Germline loops: CDR1 SGHRS, CDR2 YFSETQ. This CDR3 is built from 14 residues. The CDR3 sequence is CASSPAGRTDTQYF. CDR3 nucleotides: TGCGCCAGCAGCCCCGCAGGGCGCACAGATACGCAGTATTTT.

The gene calls are TRBV9 and TRBJ2-3, with a tentative D call TRBD1 (6 bases). Per germline, CDR1 SGDLS and CDR2 YYNGEE. The CDR3 runs 14 residues. Trimming stripped 4 bases from V and 9 bases from J, with 18 bases between. CDR3 amino acids: CASSTPGGLGTQYF. CDR3 DNA: TGTGCCAGCAGCACACCTGGGGGCCTTGGCACGCAGTATTTT.

This clone came up once. This sequence joins TRBV15 and TRBJ1-1; the D is unclear. CDR1 is LNHNV and CDR2 is YYDKDF in the germline V gene (reference sequence). CDR3 size: 13 residues. The V end was cut by 0 bases, the J end by 7 bases, with 9 bases between. The DNA of the CDR3 is TGTGCCACCAGCAGAGAAAGGGCAAGTGAAGCTTTCTTT. Encoded protein: CATSRERASEAFF.